One and the same sample provided the 25 T cell receptor beta chains below, sequenced in a study of blood T cell repertoires in COVID-19. Profiled with immunoSEQ multiplex PCR; TCRdb holds only in-frame clones, not every one. The data show 81,000 or so clones, over 75% seen once. Material for sequencing was peripheral blood. These receptors all stem from a man in his 70s with active or convalescent COVID-19.

The chain joins TRBV19 to TRBJ1-2; 7 bases are shared with TRBD1. CDR3 size: 15 residues. The germline gives CDR1 LNHDA, CDR2 SQIVND (reference sequence). V lost 5 bases, J lost 0 bases, and 6 bases stayed unmatched. CDR3 bases: TGTGCCAGTAGTTCCGGGACAGAGTCTAACTATGGCTACACCTTC. It specifies CASSSGTESNYGYTF.

The chain employs TRBV16 and TRBJ1-2; no clear D. The CDR3 contains 13 residues. Deletions cut 0 bases from V and 8 bases from J, with 10 bases between. Germline CDR1 reads KGHSY; CDR2 reads FQNENV. As DNA, the CDR3 is TGTGCCAGCAGCCAATCGTCTACGAGCGGCTACACCTTC. Its protein is CASSQSSTSGYTF.

The gene calls are TRBV1 and TRBJ1-1; TRBD1, the table's D call, was not compared with the DNA. TRBV1 represents a pseudogene. This CDR3 is 17 amino acids long. CDR3 nucleotides: TGCACCAGCAGCCACTTAAGGGACAGGGGGCGCCCGACTGAAGCTTTCTTT. Translated, it gives CTSSHLRDRGRPTEAFF.

The chain employs TRBV5-6 and TRBJ2-2; the match to TRBD1 covers 11 bases. CDR1 SGHDT and CDR2 YYEEEE come from the germline V gene. The CDR3 length is 17 residues. V trimming: 3 bases; J trimming: 4 bases; junction bases outside the gene matches: 8. As DNA, the CDR3 is TGTGCCAGCAGCTCCCTTGGACAGGGGGCGCGCACCGGGGAGCTGTTTTTT. Encoded protein: CASSSLGQGARTGELFF.

The chain uses TRBV19 and TRBJ1-2; D not resolved. The germline V and J ends were trimmed by 5 bases and 6 bases, with 13 bases remaining between them. Germline V lookup: CDR1 LNHDA, CDR2 SQIVND (reference sequence). This CDR3 contains 13 residues. CDR3 coding DNA: TGTGCCAGTAGTTTTCGGGGTAGGGATGGCTACACCTTC. It is translated as CASSFRGRDGYTF.

V usage is TRBV5-1 and J usage is TRBJ2-7, with D possibly matching TRBD1 (5 bases). The germline V and J ends were trimmed by 0 bases and 0 bases, with 7 bases remaining between them. Per germline, CDR1 SGHRS and CDR2 YFSETQ. The CDR3 spans 14 residues. CDR3: CASSLVQASYEQYF. CDR3 DNA: TGCGCCAGCAGCTTGGTACAGGCCTCCTACGAGCAGTACTTC. The variable domain in full, with the rest retrieved from reference TRBV5-1 and TRBJ2-7, is KAGVTQTPRYLIKTRGQQVTLSCSPISGHRSVSWYQQTPGQGLQFLFEYFSETQRNKGNFPGRFSGRQFSNSRSEMNVSTLELGDSALYLCASSLVQASYEQYFGPGTRLTVT.

The chain employs TRBV7-9 and TRBJ2-3; tentatively, D is TRBD2 (5 bases). V was pared by 5 bases and J by 0 bases, with 12 bases between. The CDR3 is 15 residues long. CDR1 and CDR2 from the germline V gene are SEHNR and FQNEAQ (reference sequence). CDR3 region: CASSPPGISTDTQYF. The CDR3 coding sequence is TGTGCCAGCAGCCCTCCGGGGATTAGCACAGATACGCAGTATTTT. The full variable domain, with the rest looked up from reference TRBV7-9 and TRBJ2-3, is DTGVSQNPRHKITKRGQNVTFRCDPISEHNRLYWYRQTLGQGPEFLTYFQNEAQLEKSRLLSDRFSAERPKGSFSTLEIQRTEQGDSAMYLCASSPPGISTDTQYFGPGTRLTVL.

The chain carries TRBV13 and TRBJ1-1; D call uncertain. V lost 4 bases to trimming and J lost 3 bases, with 18 bases between them. The CDR3 loop spans 16 amino acids. The V gene's germline CDR1 is PRHDT and CDR2 FYEKMQ (reference sequence). CDR3 coding DNA: TGTGCCAGCAGCTCGGAGGGCGGGTTCTGGGACACTGAAGCTTTCTTT. Protein sequence: CASSSEGGFWDTEAFF.

In DNA, the CDR3 is TGTGCCTGGAGTGGTAAACAGGGGCACGCAGATACGCAGTATTTT. This sequence encodes CAWSGKQGHADTQYF. V gene TRBV30 combines with J gene TRBJ2-3; 7 bases are a match to TRBD1. There are 15 residues in the CDR3. Unmatched junction bases numbered 8, after V lost 1 base and J lost 4 bases. Germline CDR1 and CDR2: GTSNPN and SVGIG (reference sequence). Supplemented by reference TRBV30 and TRBJ2-3, the full variable domain reads SQTIHQWPATLVQPVGSPLSLECTVEGTSNPNLYWYRQAAGRGLQLLFYSVGIGQISSEVPQNLSASRPQDRQFILSSKKLLLSDSGFYLCAWSGKQGHADTQYFGPGTRLTVL.

This sequence joins TRBV5-4 and TRBJ1-4, with 7 bases matching TRBD1. This CDR3 region has 14 residues. The germline V gene encodes CDR1 SGHNT and CDR2 YYREEE (reference sequence). With V trimmed by 5 bases and J by 8 bases, 9 bases remained unmatched. The CDR3 region is CASSFDRVQEKLFF. As DNA, the CDR3 is TGTGCCAGCAGTTTCGACAGGGTCCAGGAAAAACTGTTTTTT.

This chain connects TRBV5-1 to TRBJ1-2; possible D gene TRBD1, 5 bases. Germline lookup yields CDR1 SGHRS and CDR2 YFSETQ. Between the trimmed V and J ends, which lost 1 base and 3 bases, there was a span of 10 bases. This CDR3 contains 14 residues. CDR3 region: CASSLFPGDYGYTF. In DNA, the CDR3 is TGCGCCAGCAGCTTGTTCCCGGGGGACTATGGCTACACCTTC. Complete variable domain (other parts from reference TRBV5-1 and TRBJ1-2): KAGVTQTPRYLIKTRGQQVTLSCSPISGHRSVSWYQQTPGQGLQFLFEYFSETQRNKGNFPGRFSGRQFSNSRSEMNVSTLELGDSALYLCASSLFPGDYGYTFGSGTRLTVV.

The chain uses TRBV12-5 and TRBJ2-7; 10 bases fit TRBD1. The CDR3 extends over 17 amino acids. CDR1 is LGHNT and CDR2 is FRNRAP in the germline V gene. V lost 0 bases, J lost 0 bases, and 5 bases stayed unmatched. Here the CDR3 DNA reads TGTGCTAGTGGTTTGGTCCCACGGACAGGGGGCTCCTACGAGCAGTACTTC. Translation gives CASGLVPRTGGSYEQYF. Full variable domain (rest looked up from reference TRBV12-5 and TRBJ2-7): DARVTQTPRHKVTEMGQEVTMRCQPILGHNTVFWYRQTMMQGLELLAYFRNRAPLDDSGMPKDRFSAEMPDATLATLKIQPSEPRDSAVYFCASGLVPRTGGSYEQYFGPGTRLTVT.

V usage is TRBV29-1 and J usage is TRBJ1-2; 7 nucleotides match TRBD1. The CDR3 spans 15 residues. J lost 2 bases, V lost 1 base, and 7 bases had no gene match. Germline values: CDR1 SQVTM, CDR2 ANQGSEA. The CDR3 sequence: CSVEVPTGANYGYTF. The CDR3 DNA reads TGCAGCGTTGAAGTCCCTACAGGGGCCAACTATGGCTACACCTTC.

This clone occurred a few times. The rearrangement links TRBV27 to TRBJ1-2; 7 bases agree with TRBD1. CDR1 is MNHEY, CDR2 SMNVEV, per germline (reference sequence). CDR3 length: 15 residues. Unmatched junction bases numbered 6, after V lost 5 bases and J lost 0 bases. This chain's CDR3 is CASSRRDSANYGYTF. The CDR3 nucleotides read TGTGCCAGCAGTCGGCGGGACAGCGCTAACTATGGCTACACCTTC.

J is TRBJ1-5 and V is TRBV19, with 8 bases that match TRBD1. Trimming cost V 5 bases and J 0 bases; bases outside gene matches: 12. The length of the CDR3 is 18 residues. Germline CDR1 and CDR2: LNHDA and SQIVND (reference sequence). The CDR3 nucleotides are TGTGCCAGTAGTCCTGACCGGGACAGGTTTTATAGCAATCAGCCCCAGCATTTT. Translating gives CASSPDRDRFYSNQPQHF.

The chain links TRBV6-2 or TRBV6-3 to TRBJ2-7, with 9 bases that match TRBD1. This CDR3 has 16 amino acids. V lost 0 bases to trimming and J lost 1 base; unmatched junction nucleotides: 4. The germline V gene has CDR1 MNHEY and CDR2 SVGEGT. CDR3: CASSYSPGQGSYEQYF. DNA for the CDR3: TGTGCCAGCAGTTACTCGCCGGGACAGGGATCCTACGAGCAGTACTTC.

This chain connects TRBV6-5 to TRBJ2-3; weak D call: TRBD2 (6 bases). The CDR3 loop spans 15 amino acids. Trimming stripped 11 bases from V and 4 bases from J, with 22 bases between. Per germline, CDR1 MNHEY and CDR2 SVGAGI. The CDR3 loop is CAAGTRGVGADTQYF. The CDR3 bases are TGTGCCGCGGGAACGAGAGGGGTAGGGGCAGATACGCAGTATTTT.

This rearrangement joins TRBV6-5 to TRBJ2-1; possible D gene TRBD1, 5 bases. The V end was cut by 6 bases, the J end by 6 bases, with 18 bases between. The CDR3 extends over 15 amino acids. The V gene's germline CDR1 is MNHEY and CDR2 SVGAGI. Here the CDR3 DNA reads TGTGCCAGCAGCCAGACGCAGGGTCGAGGCAATGAGCAGTTCTTC. It specifies CASSQTQGRGNEQFF.

The V gene is TRBV7-4, the J gene TRBJ1-1, with D unclear. Germline V CDR1 and CDR2: SGHVT, SQSDAQ. The V end lost 7 bases, the J end lost 1 base, and 16 bases lay between the germline ends. The CDR3 consists of 15 residues. The CDR3 nucleotides read TGTGCCAGCAACACCCCCAGATACAGGAACACTGAAGCTTTCTTT. Its translation: CASNTPRYRNTEAFF. The full variable domain, in which reference TRBV7-4 and TRBJ1-1 provide the parts outside the CDR3, is GAGVSQSPRYKVAKRGRDVALRCDSISGHVTLYWYRQTLGQGSEVLTYSQSDAQRDKSGRPSGRFSAERPERSVSTLKIQRTEQGDSAVYLCASNTPRYRNTEAFFGQGTRLTVV.

This clone was seen only a few times. CDR3 protein: CASSLFRTSGGDEQFF. Here the CDR3 DNA reads TGTGCCAGCAGCTTATTCCGCACTAGCGGGGGTGATGAGCAGTTCTTC. The chain links TRBV7-9 to TRBJ2-1; 11 bases match TRBD2. The J segment lost 8 bases and the V segment lost 2 bases, leaving 8 bases of the junction unmatched. CDR3 length: 16 amino acids. Germline V gives CDR1 SEHNR, CDR2 FQNEAQ (reference sequence). The entire variable domain, with the rest obtained from reference TRBV7-9 and TRBJ2-1, is as follows: DTGVSQNPRHKITKRGQNVTFRCDPISEHNRLYWYRQTLGQGPEFLTYFQNEAQLEKSRLLSDRFSAERPKGSFSTLEIQRTEQGDSAMYLCASSLFRTSGGDEQFFGPGTRLTVL.

The DNA of the CDR3 is TGTGCCAGCTCACTAGGAGCTAGCGGGGGCACAGATACGCAGTATTTT. Amino acid sequence: CASSLGASGGTDTQYF. J is TRBJ2-3 and V is TRBV18; TRBD2 agrees at 9 bases. CDR3 length equals 16 residues. The V gene's germline CDR1 is KGHSH and CDR2 LQKENI. J was trimmed by 1 base and V by 4 bases; bases with no gene match: 6.

The chain is built from TRBV13 and TRBJ2-7; D ambiguous. V lost 0 bases to trimming and J lost 2 bases, with 5 bases between them. This CDR3 comprises 13 residues. CDR1 is PRHDT, CDR2 FYEKMQ, per germline (reference sequence). The CDR3 loop reads CASSLGRTYEQYF. DNA of the CDR3: TGTGCCAGCAGCTTAGGGCGGACCTACGAGCAGTACTTC.

The chain recombines TRBV19 with TRBJ1-5; 8 bases fit TRBD1. The length of the CDR3 is 14 residues. The J segment lost 5 bases and the V segment lost 9 bases, leaving 9 bases of the junction unmatched. CDR1 and CDR2 (germline): LNHDA, SQIVND (reference sequence). The CDR3 DNA reads as TGTGCCAGCAACCCGACAGGGGAGGATCAGCCCCAGCATTTT. Translation gives CASNPTGEDQPQHF.

The chain joins TRBV24-1 to TRBJ1-2; D unresolved. The CDR3 is 14 residues long. Germline-derived CDR1 and CDR2 are KGHDR and SFDVKD. The V and J ends lost 5 bases and 0 bases respectively, with 9 bases between them. The CDR3 sequence is CATSGREANYGYTF. CDR3 nucleotides: TGTGCCACCAGTGGTAGGGAGGCTAACTATGGCTACACCTTC.

V usage is TRBV3-1 (or the pseudogene TRBV3-2) and J usage is TRBJ2-2; a possible D gene is TRBD1 (5 bases). V shed 1 base and J shed 13 bases, with 10 bases lying between them. CDR1 and CDR2 (germline): LGHDT, YNNKEL (reference sequence). This CDR3 comprises 12 residues. The CDR3 here is CASSQGGRVLFF. The CDR3 region has the DNA TGTGCCAGCAGCCAAGGAGGCAGGGTGCTGTTTTTT.